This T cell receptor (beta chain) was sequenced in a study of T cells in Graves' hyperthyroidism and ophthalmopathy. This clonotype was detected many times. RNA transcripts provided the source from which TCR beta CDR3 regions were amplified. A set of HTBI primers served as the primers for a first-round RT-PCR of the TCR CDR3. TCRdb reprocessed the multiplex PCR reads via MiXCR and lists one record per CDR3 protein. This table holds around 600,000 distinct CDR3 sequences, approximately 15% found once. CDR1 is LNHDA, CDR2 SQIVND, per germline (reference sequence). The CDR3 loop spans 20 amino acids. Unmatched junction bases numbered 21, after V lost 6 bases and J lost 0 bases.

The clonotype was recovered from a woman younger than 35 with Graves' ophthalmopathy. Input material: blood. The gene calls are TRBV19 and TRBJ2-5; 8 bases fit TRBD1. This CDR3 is CASSPGGAGLGGRDQETQYF. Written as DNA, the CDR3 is TGTGCCAGTAGCCCAGGGGGCGCGGGGCTCGGGGGCCGTGACCAAGAGACCCAGTACTTC.